This TCR beta chain comes out of a study of human T cells and chemical hapten exposure (dated by TCRdb to about 2021). Concerning the study at large: For sensitization, 2% DPC in acetone was applied to a 2 cm by 2 cm area of upper inner arm skin. Peripheral blood TCR repertoire changes were tracked in vivo in alopecia patients during primary and secondary sensitization to the hapten diphenylcyclopropenone (DPC). Patients additionally received weekly therapeutic DPC doses to the scalp throughout the approximately 25-week study period. The mostly female patient cohort included alopecia areata with under or over 50% scalp involvement, alopecia totalis and alopecia universalis. Libraries were pooled for sequencing, and variation in per-sample TCR yields was attributed mainly to small differences in library volumes within the pool. Blood samples were taken from patients before sensitization (week 0) and at 2, 6 and about 24 weeks after DPC sensitization. About 28 alopecia patients gave blood for TCR sequencing at one to four time points (pre-sensitization, 2, 6 and 24 weeks). Patch tests used Finn chambers with 0.01% DPC on the upper back, scored after 6 days by International Contact Dermatitis Research Group standards.

The library was obtained by RACE. The instrument given in TCRdb is NextSeq 500. During library preparation, unique molecular identifiers were attached to individual cDNA molecules so that TCRs could be counted in a quantitative, reproducible way. Both TCR alpha and TCR beta chains were sequenced from each blood RNA sample. For the original study's pipeline: The median number of TCRs per sample was approximately 98,000, ranging from about 23,224 to 690,600. V, J and CDR3 annotation of the TCR reads was carried out using the Decombinator software suite. For the PS versus PT1 abundance plots, all samples were subsampled to the same number of TCRs (28,000). TCRs were defined as expanded if absent before sensitization and observed at least eight times at the 2-week time point. TCRdb passed the public sequencing reads through fastp at Q25 and MiXCR, retaining productive beta sequences. Rows matching on CDR3 protein sequence are summarized as one entry with the most common DNA and genes. The V and J calls were not made by the authors but by TCRdb's processing. Across this sample there are 95,000 or so distinct CDR3 sequences, with over 9.5% seen only once. Clones ranked in the top ten supply 2.5% to 4% of the sample.

On this clonotype itself: The antigen this receptor binds is unknown. Per-base quality was not reported, and no clone a single base away is much larger than it.

V is reduced by 5 bases and J by 3 bases, leaving a spacing of 16 bases between them. Taken from the germline V gene, the CDR1 and CDR2 loops are SGHAT and FQNNGV. Inclusive of the bounding cysteine and phenylalanine, the CDR3 is 15 residues long. Just the 45-base CDR3 DNA is kept, in frame starting at base 1. On the study overall, not on this receptor specifically: The number of TCRs above 1 in 1000 frequency did not change with DPC sensitization; there was no evidence of global repertoire structure alterations. Repeated subsampling changed both the strength of the expansion versus patch-test correlation and the threshold at which that correlation became significant. Patch test score correlated positively with the number of PT1 expanded TCRs, reaching significance at thresholds 8, 16 and 32 but not at 4. Significantly more large CDR3 similarity clusters were formed by expanded TCRs than by pre-sensitization or healthy control sets, consistent with antigen-driven responses. Alopecia, a presumed autoimmune disease, was present in all patients, so the immune response of the patients might differ from that of healthy individuals.

Interpreted using the paper, the time point label stands for: patch test 2, 6 weeks after DPC sensitization. The meaning of the sample's treatment or condition label: therapeutic diphenylcyclopropenone sensitization with weekly scalp DPC. Blood at each patch-test visit was drawn before the patch test was applied. To be eligible, patients had to be aged 18 to 70, diagnosed with alopecia and judged suitable for DPC therapy, while pregnant patients were excluded. Unfractionated whole blood was collected in Tempus Blood RNA tubes, and total RNA was extracted from that blood. The V and J segments used are TRBV11-2 and TRBJ1-1; the D gene is not confidently resolved. The sequence was obtained from a woman aged 40 to 50 with alopecia areata. Some clones in this sample may be carry-over from other donors' samples. The material was whole blood, obtained in connection with sensitization to the hapten diphenylcyclopropenone (DPC). Here the CDR3 is given as CASSPRTQTYTEAFF. The bases are TGTGCCAGCAGCCCTCGGACCCAGACGTACACTGAAGCTTTCTTT.